The clone carrying this T cell receptor (beta chain) was detected ten times or more. Trimming cost V 3 bases and J 1 base, with 22 bases left between them. The CDR3 covers 18 residues. CDR1 and CDR2 from the germline V gene are SGHRS and YFSETQ. This entry is derived from a study of T-cell reconstitution after alpha-beta-depleted transplantation in children. For TCRbeta, the library was prepared with unique molecular identifiers. MiXCR, run by TCRdb on the PCR reads, gives a single entry per CDR3 protein. In the table there are approximately 350,000 distinct CDR3 sequences, 13% of which are singletons.

The source was PBMCs, collected from the stem cell graft. This chain joins TRBV5-1 and TRBJ1-1, with D tentatively TRBD1 (5 bases). This TCR came from a human donor who donated a stem cell graft to a child with Fanconi anemia. The CDR3 is CASSSGPAGVLGNTEAFF. The CDR3 coding sequence is TGCGCCAGCAGCTCGGGGCCGGCAGGCGTTTTAGGGAACACTGAAGCTTTCTTT.